The clone carrying this T cell receptor (beta chain) was detected a few times. Its target is not known. This sample is part of a study of vaccination effects on CD4 cells after COVID-19. Across the study: Researchers obtained post-vaccine samples at a median of 72 days past the second dose. Study-level findings and limits: Healthy vaccinees showed cross-reactivity with common cold coronaviruses in only 1 of 255 vaccine-induced clones.

The CDR3 has 12 residues. CDR1 and CDR2 (germline): LNHDA, SQIVND (reference sequence). The V segment lost 10 bases and the J segment 3 bases; nucleotides outside the gene matches: 5. Sequencing was preceded by expansion of antigen-specific CD4+ T cells with viral peptide pools in the ViraFEST assay. Culture lasted 10 days before CD4+ T cell isolation. It was two doses of either the BNT162b2 or mRNA-1273 vaccine that participants received. Generated by immunoSEQ multiplex PCR, the TCRdb table keeps only in-frame clones and is missing some. The table lists 65,000 to 95,000 clones, roughly 80% of them singletons, with around 1.1% in the top ten.

The input for sequencing was CD4+ T cells from PBMCs cultured with HCoV-OC43 spike peptides, taken after COVID-19 vaccination. Subset: HCoV-OC43 spike overlapping peptide pool stimulation. The TCR sequence derives from a human donor who received a COVID-19 vaccine. The chain employs TRBV19 and TRBJ1-1, with 7 bases that match TRBD1. In DNA, the CDR3 is TGTGCCACTTCGACAGGGTACACTGAAGCTTTCTTT. It is translated as CATSTGYTEAFF. Full variable domain (outside the CDR3, taken from reference TRBV19 and TRBJ1-1): DGGITQSPKYLFRKEGQNVTLSCEQNLNHDAMYWYRQDPGQGLRLIYYSQIVNDFQKGDIAEGYSVSREKKESFPLTVTSAQKNPTAFYLCATSTGYTEAFFGQGTRLTVV.